This TCR beta chain was captured by sequencing in a study of cytomegalovirus exposure and HLA in healthy donors. Across the whole study: The study placed about four fifths of its approximately 360 genotyped donors in the Caucasian-associated ancestry cluster.

The germline gives CDR1 MNHEY, CDR2 SVGAGI. The CDR3 sequence is 13 residues long. Unmatched junction bases numbered 2, after V lost 0 bases and J lost 6 bases. Concerning this clone: As yet, its antigen is unknown. This specimen includes other DNA sequences encoding the same CDR3.

Whole-study results and caveats: Among TCR sequences, most were rare, though some public TCRs appeared in many donors. A later analysis linked a missense DCLRE1C variant to TCR beta V- and J-gene trimming.

Nominally healthy donors provided the samples, though records likely missed some immune exposures. PCR used 60 Vbeta primers and 13 Jbeta primers. The assay was immunoSEQ multiplex PCR, and TCRdb's table has in-frame clones only and misses some. The repertoire holds about 120,000 clones, with 70% to 80% as singletons. V and J are TRBV6-5 and TRBJ2-7, with 7 bases identical to TRBD1. The sequencing input was PBMCs. The receptor was isolated from a woman aged 40 to 50 in good health and CMV-seropositive. DNA of the CDR3: TGTGCCAGCAGTTACTCGGCAGGGGGCGAGCAGTACTTC. This gives the protein CASSYSAGGEQYF.